This is a list of T cell receptor beta chains from one sample in a study of Ad26.COV2.S vaccination and SARS-CoV-2 variants. This table comes from immunoSEQ multiplex PCR, and its TCRdb copy is limited to in-frame clones, with some not included. The sample includes more than 300,000 clones, about 82% of them seen just once. This sample comprised peripheral blood, obtained in a trial of Ad26.COV2.S vaccine versus placebo. Receptors originate from a person aged 18-60 years who received the Ad26.COV2.S COVID-19 vaccine or a placebo. The CDR3 runs from the conserved cysteine through the conserved F or W.

V gene | CDR3 protein
TRBV6-5 | CASRTGLAGGSEQYF
TRBV11-2 | CASSSDRDEKLFF
TRBV6-1 | CASSASRAGPNEKLFF
TRBV19 | CASTSLALEEKLFF
TRBV7-9 | CASSYGVTGYTF
TRBV3-1/TRBV3-2 | CASSPKWSGHTNTGELFF
TRBV7-3 | CASSWTGEETQYF
TRBV5-1 | CASSMRTGAGNTIYF
TRBV14 | CASSQELVLAGGETQYF
TRBV27 | CASSRRDGPYGYTF
TRBV27 | CASSRLTSGISYEQYF
TRBV6-5 | CASMGSGQGLGYTF
TRBV7-8 | CASSKIPDRSSYNEQFF
TRBV5-1 | CASKVGPGRHNEQFF
TRBV4-1 | CASSQVGGNYGYTF
TRBV12-3/TRBV12-4 | CASTRDRCEKLFF
TRBV9 | CASSVVVGGYGYTF
TRBV5-1 | CASSLARGSEAFF
TRBV25-1 | CASSAIRAGELFF
TRBV5-1 | CASSYDGIFAGELFF
TRBV11-1 | CASSAFGWGTDYGYTF
TRBV28 | CASIGDRGPRDTGELFF
TRBV12-3/TRBV12-4 | CASSTLLGQPQHF
TRBV28 | CASSSKNEQFF
TRBV4-1 | CASSQSPGYDEQYF
TRBV3-1/TRBV3-2 | CASSLMSPGPYNEQFF
TRBV27 | CASDRGRGLNTEAFF
TRBV5-1 | CASSPTGTTNEKLFF
TRBV15 | CATSRGAGDYNEQFF
TRBV9 | CASSVAASGGAYNEQFF
TRBV28 | CASSFSDRGLKTEAFF
TRBV7-2 | CASSVTAVNTEAFF
TRBV10-3 | CAISESGGNADTQYF
TRBV15 | CATSRDSRGDHEQYF
TRBV2 | CASRRASGKETQYF